What follows are 6 T cell receptor beta chains derived from one specimen sequenced in a study of T cells in Graves' hyperthyroidism and ophthalmopathy. Amplification targeted TCR beta CDR3 regions from RNA transcripts. With the HTBI primer set, the TCR CDR3 went through a first round of RT-PCR. MiXCR, run by TCRdb on the multiplex PCR reads, gives a single entry per CDR3 protein. The repertoire consists of 650,000 to 750,000 distinct CDR3 sequences, with roughly 15% occurring once and the leading ten covering approximately 10%. The sample consisted of blood. The receptors were sampled from a woman under 30 with Graves' hyperthyroidism.

The sample holds many counts of this clonotype. The chain has TRBV6-2 or TRBV6-3 and TRBJ1-2; D uncertain. The ends were cut back, 6 bases at V and 5 bases at J, with 13 bases in the middle. The length of the CDR3 is 13 residues. Germline CDR1 and CDR2: MNHEY and SVGEGT. The CDR3 coding sequence is TGTGCCAGCAGAGATCCGGGAGGATATGGCTACACCTTC. This translates into CASRDPGGYGYTF.

The chain has TRBV7-9 and TRBJ1-2; a weak D match, TRBD1 (5 bases). CDR1 is SEHNR, CDR2 FQNEAQ, per germline (reference sequence). Trimming removed 3 bases at V and 6 bases at J, with 17 bases between. The CDR3 has 15 amino acids. CDR3 DNA sequence: TGTGCCAGCAGCTTTGAAGCCGGGGCCGCCGATGGCTACACCTTC. It encodes CASSFEAGAADGYTF.

This clonotype was seen at least ten times. The J gene is TRBJ2-7, the V gene TRBV12-3 or TRBV12-4, with D uncertain. Trimming shortened V by 5 bases and J by 6 bases, and 20 bases separated the two germline ends. This CDR3 is 15 amino acids long. The CDR3 region has the DNA TGTGCCAGCAGTGCAGATTTTACAGATATAAGCGAGCAGTACTTC. Its protein product is CASSADFTDISEQYF.

The table lists this clonotype with many counts. This sequence joins TRBV20-1 and TRBJ1-1; unclear D gene. V was cut by 1 base and J by 1 base, with 7 bases left in between. Germline CDR1 and CDR2: DFQATT and SNEGSKA (reference sequence). This CDR3 comprises 13 residues. CDR3 region: CSARGRPNTEAFF. The CDR3 bases are TGCAGTGCTAGAGGAAGACCGAACACTGAAGCTTTCTTT.

This clonotype came up many times. V is TRBV7-9 and J is TRBJ2-5; D is possibly TRBD2 (6 bases). The germline V gene has CDR1 SEHNR and CDR2 FQNEAQ (reference sequence). CDR3 length equals 12 residues. V dropped 6 bases and J dropped 6 bases, with 11 bases sitting between them. The CDR3 DNA is TGTGCCAGCAGGGACGGGAGAAAGACCCAGTACTTC. Translating it yields CASRDGRKTQYF.

This clonotype was picked up a small number of times. V gene TRBV14 combines with J gene TRBJ2-5, with D possibly called TRBD1 or TRBD2 (5 bases each). V was pared by 4 bases and J by 6 bases, with 15 bases between. This CDR3 is built from 14 residues. Germline V gives CDR1 SGHDN, CDR2 FVKESK. The CDR3 DNA reads as TGTGCCAGCAGCCCACTAGGGACGGTGAAGACCCAGTACTTC. Its protein product is CASSPLGTVKTQYF.